A single T cell receptor (beta chain) is shown here with its context. The antigen remains undetermined. Germline-derived CDR1 and CDR2 are SGHAT and FQDESV (reference sequence). With 5 bases clipped from V and 6 bases from J, the junction kept 6 bases outside the gene matches. This CDR3 has 15 residues. This record belongs to a study of early T cells in non-severe SARS-CoV-2 infection. Study-level information: Sequenced material consisted of bulk RNA (from unsorted whole blood), and chains were unpaired.

Individual cDNA molecules carried attached unique molecular identifiers. TCRdb re-called the 5' RACE reads through MiXCR, storing one row per CDR3 protein. The table shows roughly 66,000 distinct CDR3 sequences, with 8% to 9.5% occurring only once. Whole-study results and caveats: VDJdb matches were skewed toward anti-spike CD8 T cell responses.

The TCR originated in an adult who was a healthcare worker with PCR-confirmed SARS-CoV-2 infection or an uninfected control (not recorded which). The chain joins TRBV11-1 to TRBJ2-3, with 12 bases aligning to TRBD2. Sequencing used whole blood. The CDR3 here is CASSLTSGSYDTQYF. The CDR3 DNA sequence: TGTGCCAGCAGCCTGACTAGCGGGAGCTACGATACGCAGTATTTT.